This TCR beta chain was captured in a study of regulatory T cells in long-lasting Graves disease. The time point is: newly diagnosed GD, antithyroid drugs for less than 3 months. The TCR library was made from RNA extracted from PBMCs. HTBI primers from iRepertoire and Arm-PCR of CDR3 regions yielded the TCR beta libraries. Via MiXCR, TCRdb re-called the multiplex PCR reads, giving one row per CDR3 protein. The sample holds under 700,000 distinct CDR3 sequences; more than 15% are singletons and the top ten take roughly 25%. These data also featured in a second study, about T cells in Graves' hyperthyroidism and ophthalmopathy.

The sequencing here drew on peripheral blood mononuclear cells (PBMCs), taken at new diagnosis, from a patient treated with antithyroid drugs. The clonotype originates from a woman aged 35-65 years with Graves disease.

CDR3 loop: CASTSESNEQFF. The CDR3 DNA sequence: TGTGCCAGCACTTCAGAGAGCAATGAGCAGTTCTTC. This chain joins TRBV2 and TRBJ2-1, with unresolved D. The CDR3 runs to 12 residues. Germline CDR1 and CDR2: SNHLY and FYNNEI. V lost 7 bases and J 6 bases, leaving 10 bases between the germline ends. Full variable domain (remainder filled in from reference TRBV2 and TRBJ2-1): EPEVTQTPSHQVTQMGQEVILRCVPISNHLYFYWYRQILGQKVEFLVSFYNNEISEKSEIFDDQFSVERPDGSNFTLKIRSTKLEDSAMYFCASTSESNEQFFGPGTRLTVL.